The 20 T cell receptor beta chains in this list originate from one sample, sequenced in a study of CD8+ T cells in alopecia areata. Treatment specified: oral pan-JAK inhibitor, 5-10 mg twice daily. Extracted from the samples, RNA was reverse transcribed into cDNA to serve as the sequencing template. This table comes from immunoSEQ multiplex PCR, and its TCRdb copy is limited to in-frame clones, with some not included. Of fewer than 110,000 clones listed, 55% to 70% were seen once; the top ten hold about a sixth. The sequenced sample was CD8+ T cells sorted from blood, obtained at approximately week 60, from a patient treated with tofacitinib. The source is a human donor with alopecia areata.

The V and J genes are TRBV7-9 and TRBJ2-5; 10 positions agree with TRBD1. The CDR3 is 15 amino acids. The J segment lost 5 bases and the V segment lost 4 bases, leaving 7 bases of the junction unmatched. Germline V gene data show CDR1 as SEHNR and CDR2 as FQNEAQ (reference sequence). The CDR3 sequence is CASSSWTGGQETQYF. As DNA, the CDR3 is TGTGCCAGCAGCTCCTGGACAGGGGGGCAGGAGACCCAGTACTTC.

The genes are TRBV23-1 and TRBJ1-5, with D tentatively TRBD1 (6 bases). TRBV23-1 is assigned to the ORF class and has an uncertain function. V lost 0 bases, J lost 5 bases, and 14 bases lay in between. The length of the CDR3 is 16 residues. The CDR3 region has the DNA TGCGCCAGCAGTCAATCCCCACGGGGGCACCATCAGCCCCAGCATTTT. Protein: CASSQSPRGHHQPQHF.

The chain recombines TRBV12-5 with TRBJ2-3, with 8 positions matching TRBD2. This CDR3 spans 18 amino acids. Germline CDR1 is LGHNT and CDR2 is FRNRAP. The trim removed 5 bases at V and 3 bases at J, leaving 16 bases unmatched. The CDR3 sequence: CASGPPRVRGGPTDTQYF. CDR3 coding DNA: TGTGCTAGTGGTCCCCCGAGGGTCCGGGGGGGCCCTACAGATACGCAGTATTTT.

In this sample, this clone turned up once. The chain is built from TRBV5-6 and TRBJ1-2; 9 bases line up with TRBD1. CDR1 and CDR2 from the germline V gene are SGHDT and YYEEEE. J lost 7 bases, V lost 4 bases, and 8 bases had no gene match. The CDR3 is 14 amino acids. CDR3 region: CASSEGQGDRGYTF. In DNA form, the CDR3 reads TGTGCCAGCAGCGAGGGACAGGGAGATCGTGGCTACACCTTC.

This rearrangement joins TRBV30 to TRBJ2-5; D ambiguous. Matching the DNA end better, TRBJ2-7 makes the J call doubtful. The germline CDR1 and CDR2 sequences are GTSNPN and SVGIG (reference sequence). This CDR3 has 12 amino acids. The CDR3 here is CAGKRKGYEQYF. The DNA for the CDR3 is TGTGCCGGGAAGCGTAAGGGTTACGAGCAGTACTTC.

The V gene is TRBV27, the J gene TRBJ2-7; TRBD2 matches 8 bases. V lost 8 bases and J lost 0; bases outside the gene matches: 12. Germline lookup yields CDR1 MNHEY and CDR2 SMNVEV (reference sequence). CDR3 length: 16 residues. The CDR3 sequence: CASVGGGDGSSYEQYF. The DNA for the CDR3 is TGTGCCAGCGTCGGGGGGGGAGACGGCAGCTCCTACGAGCAGTACTTC.

This chain links TRBV30 with TRBJ2-7; 8 bases are a match to TRBD1. The CDR3 runs to 14 residues. Germline CDR1 reads GTSNPN; CDR2 reads SVGIG (reference sequence). V lost 0 bases to trimming and J lost 2 bases; unmatched junction nucleotides: 3. The CDR3 protein is CAWSVAGGPYEQYF. The CDR3 DNA sequence: TGTGCCTGGAGTGTAGCAGGGGGCCCCTACGAGCAGTACTTC.

This clone was seen more than once but under ten times. The V and J genes are TRBV6-5 and TRBJ2-1; 11 positions agree with TRBD2. Trimming at V came to 4 bases and at J to 4 bases, leaving 3 bases not matched to a gene. The germline V gene has CDR1 MNHEY and CDR2 SVGAGI. The CDR3 contains 15 residues. The CDR3 sequence is CASSFSSGGYNEQFF. The DNA of the CDR3 is TGTGCCAGCAGTTTTTCTAGCGGGGGGTACAATGAGCAGTTCTTC.

This clone was found a few times. The rearrangement uses TRBV5-6 and TRBJ2-7; 9 positions agree with TRBD1. The CDR3 is 14 residues long. Germline CDR1 SGHDT, CDR2 YYEEEE. After removal of 4 bases from V and 5 bases from J, the junction contained 7 bases not matched to a gene. This chain's CDR3 is CASSTGQGGDEQYF. CDR3 coding DNA: TGTGCCAGCAGCACGGGACAGGGAGGCGACGAGCAGTACTTC.

The J gene is TRBJ1-5, the V gene TRBV6-5; no reliable D call. V was cut by 7 bases and J by 0 bases, with 10 bases left in between. Germline V gives CDR1 MNHEY, CDR2 SVGAGI. The length of the CDR3 is 14 residues. The CDR3 loop reads CASNQEYSNQPQHF. The CDR3 DNA follows: TGTGCCAGCAATCAAGAGTATAGCAATCAGCCCCAGCATTTT.

The rearrangement links TRBV4-1 to TRBJ1-2; D is unclear. This CDR3 has 15 amino acids. CDR1 MGHRA and CDR2 YSYEKL come from the germline V gene. Trimming shortened V by 0 bases and J by 5 bases, and 13 bases separated the two germline ends. CDR3 region: CASSQDTPGWYGYTF. DNA of the CDR3: TGCGCCAGCAGCCAAGATACGCCGGGGTGGTATGGCTACACCTTC.

CDR3 bases: TGTGCCAGCAGCCAACCCTTTGGGGTCGAGTACGAGCAGTACTTC. It translates to CASSQPFGVEYEQYF. The rearrangement links TRBV4-2 to TRBJ2-7; no clear D gene. Trimming took off 2 bases at V and 4 bases at J, with 15 bases between the two ends. The CDR3 runs 15 residues. In germline, CDR1 is LGHNA, CDR2 YNFKEQ.

The V call is TRBV27, the J call TRBJ2-3; D remains ambiguous. This CDR3 contains 13 residues. Germline CDR1 is MNHEY and CDR2 is SMNVEV (reference sequence). Trimming cost V 10 bases and J 1 base, with 12 bases left between them. CDR3 bases: TGTGCCACCTCGGAATGGGGCACAGATACGCAGTATTTT. This gives the protein CATSEWGTDTQYF.

The chain couples TRBV5-1 to TRBJ2-7; D remains ambiguous. The CDR3 is 13 residues long. V was trimmed by 3 bases and J by 1 base, leaving 8 bases between them. Germline CDR1 SGHRS, CDR2 YFSETQ. In nucleotides, the CDR3 is TGCGCCAGCAGCTCTCAGGATTCCTACGAGCAGTACTTC. Encoded protein: CASSSQDSYEQYF.

The rearrangement uses TRBV7-2 and TRBJ2-2, with a tentative D call TRBD1 (5 bases). Germline-derived CDR1 and CDR2 are SGHTA and FQGNSA. This CDR3 region has 13 residues. V shed 5 bases and J shed 4 bases, with 8 bases lying between them. The CDR3 region has the DNA TGTGCCAGCAGCGCAGGGTTCACCGGGGAGCTGTTTTTT. Translated, it gives CASSAGFTGELFF.

This clone was seen a handful of times. This sequence joins TRBV12-5 and TRBJ1-5; TRBD1 agrees at 7 bases. CDR1 is LGHNT, CDR2 FRNRAP, per germline. The CDR3 consists of 16 residues. The J segment lost 4 bases and the V segment lost 1 base, leaving 7 bases of the junction unmatched. The CDR3 reads CASGLDRGEPNQPQHF. Here the CDR3 DNA reads TGTGCTAGTGGTTTGGACAGGGGTGAGCCAAATCAGCCCCAGCATTTT.

The chain has TRBV7-9 and TRBJ2-7, with D hard to call. CDR3 size: 12 residues. Germline lookup yields CDR1 SEHNR and CDR2 FQNEAQ (reference sequence). The V end was cut by 7 bases, the J end by 2 bases, with 9 bases between. CDR3 nucleotides: TGTGCCAGCACCATTTCACCCTACGAGCAGTACTTC. Its protein product is CASTISPYEQYF. Complete variable domain (other parts from reference TRBV7-9 and TRBJ2-7): DTGVSQNPRHKITKRGQNVTFRCDPISEHNRLYWYRQTLGQGPEFLTYFQNEAQLEKSRLLSDRFSAERPKGSFSTLEIQRTEQGDSAMYLCASTISPYEQYFGPGTRLTVT.

J is TRBJ1-1 and V is TRBV27; D may be TRBD1 (5 bases). Germline V CDR1 and CDR2: MNHEY, SMNVEV (reference sequence). CDR3 length equals 17 residues. With 0 bases removed from V and 3 bases from J, the gap between germline ends came to 17 bases. In DNA form, the CDR3 reads TGTGCCAGCAGTTTATCGGGGTGGGGCCGGGAATACACTGAAGCTTTCTTT. Its protein is CASSLSGWGREYTEAFF.

This chain uses TRBV5-1 with TRBJ1-4, with 9 bases matching TRBD1. CDR1 and CDR2 from the germline V gene are SGHRS and YFSETQ. The CDR3 has 17 residues. The junction had 11 bases not matched to a gene; V was cut back by 4 bases and J by 4 bases. CDR3: CASSHRDRVTNNEKLFF. The DNA for the CDR3 is TGCGCCAGCAGCCACCGGGACAGGGTTACGAATAATGAAAAACTGTTTTTT.

This clone was recorded a few times. The J gene is TRBJ1-4, the V gene TRBV13; the D gene is possibly TRBD1 (5 bases). The length of the CDR3 is 11 residues. Germline CDR1 is PRHDT and CDR2 is FYEKMQ (reference sequence). V lost 4 bases to trimming and J lost 11 bases, with 8 bases between them. CDR3 DNA sequence: TGTGCCAGCAGCTCGGGACCTAAACTGTTTTTT. Residues: CASSSGPKLFF.